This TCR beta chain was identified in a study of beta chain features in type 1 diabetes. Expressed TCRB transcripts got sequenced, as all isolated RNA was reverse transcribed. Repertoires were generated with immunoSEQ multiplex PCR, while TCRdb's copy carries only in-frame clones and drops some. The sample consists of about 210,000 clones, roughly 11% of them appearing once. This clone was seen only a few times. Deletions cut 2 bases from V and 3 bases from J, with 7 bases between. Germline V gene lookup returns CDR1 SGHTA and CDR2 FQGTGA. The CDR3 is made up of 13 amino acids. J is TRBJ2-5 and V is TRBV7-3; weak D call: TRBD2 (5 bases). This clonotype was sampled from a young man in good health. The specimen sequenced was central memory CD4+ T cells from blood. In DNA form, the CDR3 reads TGTGCCAGCAGCTTACGGAGGAAAGAGACCCAGTACTTC. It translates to CASSLRRKETQYF.